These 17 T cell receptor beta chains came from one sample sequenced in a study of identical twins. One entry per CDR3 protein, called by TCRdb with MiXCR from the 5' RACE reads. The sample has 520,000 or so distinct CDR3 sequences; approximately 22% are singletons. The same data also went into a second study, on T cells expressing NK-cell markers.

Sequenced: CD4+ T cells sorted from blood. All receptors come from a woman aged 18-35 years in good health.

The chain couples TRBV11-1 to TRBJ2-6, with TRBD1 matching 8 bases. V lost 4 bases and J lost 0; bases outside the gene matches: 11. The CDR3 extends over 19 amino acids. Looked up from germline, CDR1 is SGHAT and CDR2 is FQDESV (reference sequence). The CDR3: CASSSLGGTGPSGANVLTF. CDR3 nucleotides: TGTGCCAGCAGCTCCTTGGGCGGGACAGGACCCTCTGGGGCCAACGTCCTGACTTTC.

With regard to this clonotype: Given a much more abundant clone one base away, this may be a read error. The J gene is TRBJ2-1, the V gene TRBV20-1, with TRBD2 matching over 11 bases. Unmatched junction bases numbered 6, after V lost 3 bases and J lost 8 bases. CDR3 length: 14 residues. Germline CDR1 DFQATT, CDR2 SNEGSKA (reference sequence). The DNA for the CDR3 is TGCAGTGCTAGTTGGGGACTAGCGGACGATGAGCAGTTCTTC. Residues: CSASWGLADDEQFF.

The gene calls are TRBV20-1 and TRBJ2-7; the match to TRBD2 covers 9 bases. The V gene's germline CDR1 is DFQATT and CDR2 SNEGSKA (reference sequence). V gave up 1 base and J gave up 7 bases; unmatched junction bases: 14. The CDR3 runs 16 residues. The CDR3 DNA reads TGCAGTGCTAGAGGCCTGGCAGCGGGGGGATCCTGGGAGCAGTACTTC. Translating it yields CSARGLAAGGSWEQYF.

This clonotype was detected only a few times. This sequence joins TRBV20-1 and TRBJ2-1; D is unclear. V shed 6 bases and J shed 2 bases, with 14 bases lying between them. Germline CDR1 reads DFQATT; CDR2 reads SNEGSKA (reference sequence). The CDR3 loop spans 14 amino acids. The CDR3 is CSAPRYGAYNEQFF. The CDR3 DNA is TGCAGTGCCCCCCGATATGGGGCCTACAATGAGCAGTTCTTC.

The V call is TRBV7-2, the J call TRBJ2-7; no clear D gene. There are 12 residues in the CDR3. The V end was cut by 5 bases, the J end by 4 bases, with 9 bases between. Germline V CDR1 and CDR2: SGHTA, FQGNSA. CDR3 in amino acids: CASSQSRYEQYF. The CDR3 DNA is TGTGCCAGCAGCCAAAGCCGGTACGAGCAGTACTTC.

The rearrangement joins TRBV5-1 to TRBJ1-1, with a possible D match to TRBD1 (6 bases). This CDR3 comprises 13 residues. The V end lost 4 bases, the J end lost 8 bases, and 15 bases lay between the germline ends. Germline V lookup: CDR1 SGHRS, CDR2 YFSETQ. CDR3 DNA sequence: TGCGCCAGCAGCACCCAGGGGAGCACGGAAGCTTTCTTT. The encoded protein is CASSTQGSTEAFF.

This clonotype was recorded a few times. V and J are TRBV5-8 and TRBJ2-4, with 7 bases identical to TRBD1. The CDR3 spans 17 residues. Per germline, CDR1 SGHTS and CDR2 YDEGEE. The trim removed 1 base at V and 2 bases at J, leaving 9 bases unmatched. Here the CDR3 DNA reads TGTGCCAGCAGCTTGATCGCTCAGGGGGTGACCAAAAACATTCAGTACTTC. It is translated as CASSLIAQGVTKNIQYF.

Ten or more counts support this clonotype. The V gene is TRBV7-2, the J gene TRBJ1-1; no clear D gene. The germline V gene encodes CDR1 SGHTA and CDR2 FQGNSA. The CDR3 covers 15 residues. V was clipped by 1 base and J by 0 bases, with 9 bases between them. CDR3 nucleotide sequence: TGTGCCAGCAGCTTAGGTACGACTCTGAACACTGAAGCTTTCTTT. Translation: CASSLGTTLNTEAFF.

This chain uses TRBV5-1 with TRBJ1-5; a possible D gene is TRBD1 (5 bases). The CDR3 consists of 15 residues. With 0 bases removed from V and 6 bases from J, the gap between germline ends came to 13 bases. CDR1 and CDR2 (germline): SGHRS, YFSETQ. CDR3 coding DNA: TGCGCCAGCAGCTTGGATGGAGGGGCCATTCAGCCCCAGCATTTT. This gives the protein CASSLDGGAIQPQHF.

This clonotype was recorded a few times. In nucleotides, the CDR3 is TGTGCCAGCAGTATAGGACAGGGCGGACAGCCCCAGCATTTT. This sequence encodes CASSIGQGGQPQHF. The chain is built from TRBV6-1 and TRBJ1-5; 8 positions match TRBD1. V lost 5 bases and J lost 7; bases outside the gene matches: 7. The germline V gene encodes CDR1 MNHNS and CDR2 SASEGT. The length of the CDR3 is 14 residues.

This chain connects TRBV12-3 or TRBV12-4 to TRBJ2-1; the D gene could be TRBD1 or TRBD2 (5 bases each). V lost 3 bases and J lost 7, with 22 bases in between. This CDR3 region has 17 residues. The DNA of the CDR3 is TGTGCCAGCAGTTTCGGAGCGGTGGTGGCAGGGCGGAATGAGCAGTTCTTC. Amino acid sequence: CASSFGAVVAGRNEQFF.

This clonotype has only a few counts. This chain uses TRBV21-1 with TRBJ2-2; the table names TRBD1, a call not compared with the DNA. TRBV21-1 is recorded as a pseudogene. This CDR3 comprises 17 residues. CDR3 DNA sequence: TGTGCCAGCAGCAAGGTTTCAGGGGTCCAGAACACCGGGGAGCTGTTTTTT. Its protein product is CASSKVSGVQNTGELFF.

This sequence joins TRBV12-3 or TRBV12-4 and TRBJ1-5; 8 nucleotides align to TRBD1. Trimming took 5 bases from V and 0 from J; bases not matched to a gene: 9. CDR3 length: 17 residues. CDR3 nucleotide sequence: TGTGCCAGCAGTCGAGGACAGGGACGTCATAGCAATCAGCCCCAGCATTTT. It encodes CASSRGQGRHSNQPQHF.

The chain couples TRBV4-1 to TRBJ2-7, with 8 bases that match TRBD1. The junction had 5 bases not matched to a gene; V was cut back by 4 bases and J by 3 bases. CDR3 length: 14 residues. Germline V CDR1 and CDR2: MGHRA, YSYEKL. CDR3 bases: TGCGCCAGCAGCCGAGGACAGGGTGACTACGAGCAGTACTTC. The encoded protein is CASSRGQGDYEQYF.

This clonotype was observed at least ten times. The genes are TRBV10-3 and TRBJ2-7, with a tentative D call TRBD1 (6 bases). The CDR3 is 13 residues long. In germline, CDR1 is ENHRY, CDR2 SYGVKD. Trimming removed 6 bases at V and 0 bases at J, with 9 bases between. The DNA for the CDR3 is TGTGCCATCAGACAGGGCAGCTCCTACGAGCAGTACTTC. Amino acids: CAIRQGSSYEQYF.

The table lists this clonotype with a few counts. The CDR3 coding sequence is TGTGCCAGCAGCTCTAAGTCCTATTATTATGGCTACACCTTC. Residues: CASSSKSYYYGYTF. The chain joins TRBV12-3 or TRBV12-4 to TRBJ1-2; D is undetermined. The CDR3 length is 14 residues. Trimming left V 6 bases short and J 5 bases short, with 16 bases between.

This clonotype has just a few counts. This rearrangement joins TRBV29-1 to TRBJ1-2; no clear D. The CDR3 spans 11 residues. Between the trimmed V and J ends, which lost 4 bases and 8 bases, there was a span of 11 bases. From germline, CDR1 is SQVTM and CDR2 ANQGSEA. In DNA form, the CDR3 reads TGCAGCGTTGGGACGCCCAGGGGCTACACCTTC. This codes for CSVGTPRGYTF.